The 24 T cell receptor beta chains given below trace back to one sample, sequenced in a study of radiation and T cells in renal cell carcinoma (dated by TCRdb to 2020 to 2022). Preparation of the library involved the immunoSEQ multiplex PCR assay. TCRdb re-hosts the immuneACCESS table, in-frame sequences only. Its copies lack some clones; in the studies checked, an unresolved V gene accounts for under half of them, and the cause for the rest is not known. Recorded for this sample are approximately 140,000 clones; 70% to 90% of them occurred a single time. Around a quarter of the sample lies in the top ten. The sample's time point label, in plain terms: baseline pretreatment blood. This sample's treatment or condition label indicates: 15 Gy SBRT to primary tumor, nephrectomy 4 weeks later. The sample in question was blood, obtained from a patient whose treatment included radiotherapy and nephrectomy. The origin of the receptors is a woman aged 45-65 years with renal cell carcinoma.

In its sample, this clone was seen a few times. The chain carries TRBV28 and TRBJ1-1, with D uncertain. The CDR3 runs to 11 residues. V was clipped by 5 bases and J by 4 bases, with 5 bases between them. CDR1 is MDHEN, CDR2 SYDVKM, per germline. CDR3 amino acids: CASSLPTEAFF. The DNA of the CDR3 is TGTGCCAGCAGTCTCCCCACTGAAGCTTTCTTT.

The J gene is TRBJ1-4, the V gene TRBV7-8; no firm D call. The CDR3 totals 15 residues. In germline, CDR1 is SGHVS, CDR2 FQNEAQ. V gave up 0 bases and J gave up 5 bases, with 10 bases separating them. CDR3 nucleotide sequence: TGTGCCAGCAGCTTAGCCCAAGCAGCAAATGAAAAACTGTTTTTT. Protein: CASSLAQAANEKLFF.

This chain links TRBV6-1 with TRBJ1-1; the match to TRBD1 covers 7 bases. CDR1 MNHNS and CDR2 SASEGT come from the germline V gene. The ends lost 5 bases at V and 5 bases at J; junction bases unmatched: 8. This CDR3 contains 14 residues. CDR3 region: CASSTKGAQTEAFF. Written as DNA, the CDR3 is TGTGCCAGCAGTACCAAGGGGGCACAAACTGAAGCTTTCTTT.

This clone was detected many times. The chain carries TRBV6-5 and TRBJ2-1, with 8 nucleotides matching TRBD2. V was clipped by 5 bases and J by 9 bases; unmatched bases: 9. This CDR3 region has 14 residues. The germline gives CDR1 MNHEY, CDR2 SVGAGI. CDR3 sequence reads: CASSTGTRVFEQFF. The DNA for the CDR3 is TGTGCCAGCAGTACCGGGACTAGGGTATTTGAGCAGTTCTTC.

The V call is TRBV9, the J call TRBJ2-5; 10 nucleotides line up with TRBD2. This CDR3 region has 15 residues. From germline, CDR1 is SGDLS and CDR2 YYNGEE. J gave up 4 bases and V 7 bases, and 10 bases lay outside the gene matches. This CDR3 reads CASERSGRASETQYF. The CDR3 nucleotides read TGTGCCAGCGAAAGGAGCGGGAGGGCCTCAGAGACCCAGTACTTC.

The V gene is TRBV28, the J gene TRBJ1-2; weak D call: TRBD1 (5 bases). The germline gives CDR1 MDHEN, CDR2 SYDVKM. The CDR3 extends over 13 amino acids. Trimming cost V 4 bases and J 8 bases, with 14 bases left between them. The CDR3 coding sequence is TGTGCCAGCAGTTCCGGGACTGCGGAGGGCTACACCTTC. As protein: CASSSGTAEGYTF.

This clone was found a few times. This rearrangement joins TRBV6-1 to TRBJ2-7; D is unresolved. V was clipped by 5 bases and J by 4 bases, with 9 bases between them. The CDR3 has 12 residues. Germline assignment: CDR1 MNHNS and CDR2 SASEGT. In nucleotides, the CDR3 is TGTGCCAGCAGTCTATCCCGGTACGAGCAGTACTTC. Translation gives CASSLSRYEQYF.

This clone was detected once. DNA of the CDR3: TGTGCCAGCAGCCCGAACCTAGGACAGGGGGGAGGCTACGAGCAGTACTTC. As protein: CASSPNLGQGGGYEQYF. The J gene is TRBJ2-7, the V gene TRBV14, with 10 bases that match TRBD1. The CDR3 has 17 residues. Germline CDR1 SGHDN, CDR2 FVKESK. The trim removed 4 bases at V and 3 bases at J, leaving 12 bases unmatched.

The rearrangement uses TRBV7-2 and TRBJ2-1; TRBD2 matches at 8 bases. Germline CDR1 and CDR2: SGHTA and FQGNSA. The trim removed 1 base at V and 0 bases at J, leaving 5 bases unmatched. The CDR3 loop spans 17 amino acids. CDR3 in DNA: TGTGCCAGCAGCTTAGACGCTAGCGGGCGCTCCTACAATGAGCAGTTCTTC. This translates into CASSLDASGRSYNEQFF.

This rearrangement joins TRBV4-3 to TRBJ1-2; no reliable D call. The CDR3 extends over 17 amino acids. CDR1 and CDR2 (germline): LGHNA, YSLEER. V gave up 0 bases and J gave up 3 bases, with 17 bases separating them. In nucleotides, the CDR3 is TGCGCCAGCAGCCAAGAAATTGAGGCCCGAGTATACTATGGCTACACCTTC. Translated: CASSQEIEARVYYGYTF.

This sequence joins TRBV2 and TRBJ2-7, with 14 bases lining up with TRBD2. CDR1 is SNHLY, CDR2 FYNNEI, per germline. The CDR3 is made up of 16 amino acids. V lost 4 bases, J lost 4 bases, and 6 bases stayed unmatched. For the CDR3, the DNA is TGTGCCAGCAGTGCGAGACTAGCGGGAGGGCAATACGAGCAGTACTTC. It is translated as CASSARLAGGQYEQYF.

This clone has more than one count but fewer than ten. The V call is TRBV20-1, the J call TRBJ1-1; no clear D gene. V shed 2 bases and J shed 8 bases, with 6 bases lying between them. The CDR3 consists of 10 residues. The germline V gene encodes CDR1 DFQATT and CDR2 SNEGSKA (reference sequence). DNA of the CDR3: TGCAGTGCTAGACCAGGAGAAGCTTTCTTT. Translation gives CSARPGEAFF.

The chain is built from TRBV7-2 and TRBJ1-2; 7 bases are a match to TRBD1. There are 15 residues in the CDR3. J gave up 4 bases and V 5 bases, and 10 bases lay outside the gene matches. CDR1 is SGHTA and CDR2 is FQGNSA in the germline V gene. CDR3 nucleotides: TGTGCCAGCAGCCCGCCTGACAGGGACGGCTATGGCTACACCTTC. Its translation: CASSPPDRDGYGYTF.

The rearrangement links TRBV9 to TRBJ2-7, with 7 bases aligning to TRBD1. Trimming removed 0 bases from V and 2 bases from J; junction bases left unmatched: 5. The CDR3 covers 15 residues. Germline loops: CDR1 SGDLS, CDR2 YYNGEE. The CDR3 DNA sequence: TGTGCCAGCAGCGTAGGACAGGGTACCCCCTACGAGCAGTACTTC. This gives the protein CASSVGQGTPYEQYF.

A word on this clone: The sample holds other DNA sequences that translate to the same CDR3. This rearrangement joins TRBV9 to TRBJ2-1; 7 positions match TRBD2. J gave up 2 bases and V 2 bases, and 4 bases lay outside the gene matches. CDR1 SGDLS and CDR2 YYNGEE come from the germline V gene. The CDR3 runs to 15 residues. In DNA, the CDR3 is TGTGCCAGCAGCGTCCTGGCGGGAGCCTACAATGAGCAGTTCTTC. Translating gives CASSVLAGAYNEQFF.

The chain has TRBV9 and TRBJ2-5, with 9 bases aligning to TRBD1. V trimming: 2 bases; J trimming: 2 bases; junction bases outside the gene matches: 1. CDR3 size: 14 residues. Germline values: CDR1 SGDLS, CDR2 YYNGEE. CDR3 sequence reads: CASSVDRGQETQYF. The CDR3 DNA is TGTGCCAGCAGCGTCGACAGGGGGCAAGAGACCCAGTACTTC.

This rearrangement joins TRBV5-1 to TRBJ1-4, with 8 bases aligning to TRBD1. Per the germline V gene, CDR1 is SGHRS and CDR2 is YFSETQ. The CDR3 is 14 amino acids. V lost 3 bases to trimming and J lost 8 bases; unmatched junction nucleotides: 6. The chain's CDR3 is CASSSGQEGEKLFF. CDR3 bases: TGCGCCAGCAGCTCGGGACAGGAAGGGGAAAAACTGTTTTTT.

V usage is TRBV6-5 and J usage is TRBJ2-2; D unresolved. Germline assignment: CDR1 MNHEY and CDR2 SVGAGI. The germline V and J ends were trimmed by 2 bases and 4 bases, with 5 bases remaining between them. This CDR3 comprises 13 residues. The CDR3 protein is CASSYTGTGELFF. The CDR3 bases are TGTGCCAGCAGTTACACGGGCACCGGGGAGCTGTTTTTT.

The V gene is TRBV9, the J gene TRBJ1-3, with TRBD1 matching 7 bases. Germline trimming cut 0 bases from V and 5 bases from J; bases unmatched to any gene: 2. Germline assignment: CDR1 SGDLS and CDR2 YYNGEE. The CDR3 covers 14 residues. The CDR3 loop is CASSVGQGRNTIYF. Written as DNA, the CDR3 is TGTGCCAGCAGCGTAGGACAGGGAAGAAACACCATATATTTT.

A word on this clone: The junction departs from the called germline gene at one end, perhaps through a read error. The chain has TRBV30 and TRBJ2-1; either TRBD1 or TRBD2 may supply D (5 bases each). Germline V gives CDR1 GTSNPN, CDR2 SVGIG (reference sequence). The CDR3 contains 11 residues. CDR3 sequence reads: CAWSVRDPVVF. The CDR3 region has the DNA TGTGCCTGGAGTGTACGGGACCCTGTAGTCTTC.

The chain has TRBV30 and TRBJ1-5, with no clear D. Germline V gives CDR1 GTSNPN, CDR2 SVGIG (reference sequence). The CDR3 runs 14 residues. Trimming left V 0 bases short and J 6 bases short, with 12 bases between. The CDR3 region has the DNA TGTGCCTGGAGTGTAATGCGGGAGAGTCAGCCCCAGCATTTT. Translated, it gives CAWSVMRESQPQHF.

J is TRBJ2-1 and V is TRBV10-2, with 8 nucleotides matching TRBD2. Germline loops: CDR1 WSHSY, CDR2 SAAADI. The length of the CDR3 is 19 residues. J gave up 0 bases and V 8 bases, and 18 bases lay outside the gene matches. The CDR3, as DNA: TGCGCCAGCTCCGTATTCCCCTACGGGAGGGATTCCTCCTACAATGAGCAGTTCTTC. This gives the protein CASSVFPYGRDSSYNEQFF.

This clone was found a few times. The chain recombines TRBV2 with TRBJ2-5; 11 nucleotides align to TRBD2. Germline trimming cut 4 bases from V and 6 bases from J; bases unmatched to any gene: 7. The germline gives CDR1 SNHLY, CDR2 FYNNEI. This CDR3 has 15 amino acids. Written as DNA, the CDR3 is TGTGCCAGCAGTGCTTCTAGCGGGAGGAGGCAGACCCAGTACTTC. It yields the protein CASSASSGRRQTQYF.

The rearrangement joins TRBV30 to TRBJ2-1; D is unresolved. Trimming took off 0 bases at V and 4 bases at J, with 10 bases between the two ends. The CDR3 is made up of 14 amino acids. Germline V gene data show CDR1 as GTSNPN and CDR2 as SVGIG (reference sequence). The DNA for the CDR3 is TGTGCCTGGAGTGTCCTCAGGAGATACAATGAGCAGTTCTTC. Residues: CAWSVLRRYNEQFF.